This T cell receptor beta chain was recovered during a study of Ad26.COV2.S vaccination and SARS-CoV-2 variants. Study information: Recipients of Ad26.COV2.S got it intramuscularly, once or twice 56 days apart.

Measured with immunoSEQ multiplex PCR; TCRdb has only the in-frame clones, and not every one. The sample shows roughly 350,000 clones, approximately 86% of them seen only once. The sample's treatment: around 19 received Ad26.COV2.S at low or high dose, single or two shots; about 5 received placebo; per-sample allocation not given. Material that was analyzed had been drawn on day 63 after the first vaccine or placebo injection. The donor was a Boston adult aged 18-55 years. Trimming removed 2 bases at V and 7 bases at J, with 12 bases between. The CDR3 extends over 15 amino acids. Germline V lookup: CDR1 MNHEY, CDR2 SMNVEV (reference sequence).

Specimen: peripheral blood, collected in a trial of Ad26.COV2.S vaccine versus placebo. This chain uses TRBV27 with TRBJ1-6; D is perhaps TRBD1 (5 bases). The clonotype originates from a person between 18 and 65 years old who received the Ad26.COV2.S COVID-19 vaccine or a placebo. The CDR3 reads CASSLGGRQNSPLHF. Here the CDR3 DNA reads TGTGCCAGCAGTTTAGGGGGACGACAGAATTCACCCCTCCACTTT.